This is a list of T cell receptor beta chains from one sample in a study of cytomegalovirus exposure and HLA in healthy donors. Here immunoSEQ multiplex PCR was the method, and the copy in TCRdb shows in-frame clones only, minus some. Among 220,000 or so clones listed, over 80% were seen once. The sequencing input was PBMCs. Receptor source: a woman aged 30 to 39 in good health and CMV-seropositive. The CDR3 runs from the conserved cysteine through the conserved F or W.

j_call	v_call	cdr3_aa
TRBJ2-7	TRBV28	CASSSTGAQGF
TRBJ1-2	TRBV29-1	CSVRQATRDGYTF
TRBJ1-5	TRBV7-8	CASSPPSPDRSGPQHF
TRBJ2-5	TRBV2	CASSEMSSGGTQYF
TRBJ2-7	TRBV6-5	CASRMGGETYEQYF
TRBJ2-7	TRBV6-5	CASSFGREDEQYF
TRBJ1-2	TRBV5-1	CASSFGPASGYTF
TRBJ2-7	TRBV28	CASSFVGQGDYEQYF
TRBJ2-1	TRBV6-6	CASLAGDNEQFF
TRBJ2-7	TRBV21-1	CASSKGGRDSGVYEQYF
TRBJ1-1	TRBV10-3	CATQTGRTEAFF